The clone carrying this TCR beta chain was picked up many times. Antigen unknown. This entry comes from a study of early T cells in non-severe SARS-CoV-2 infection. Across the study: It was bulk RNA from unsorted whole blood that was sequenced, and the chains were unpaired. Study-level points and caveats: VDJdb matching, biased toward anti-spike CD8 responses, missed private and CD4 specificities.

Researchers attached unique molecular identifiers to individual cDNA molecules. TCRdb re-analysed the 5' RACE reads in MiXCR, keeping a single row per CDR3 protein. The sample holds 35,000 to 45,000 distinct CDR3 sequences, about 5.9% seen once. The TCR was taken from an adult who was a healthcare worker with PCR-confirmed SARS-CoV-2 infection or an uninfected control (not recorded which). Sequencing was performed on whole blood, taken at baseline.

The CDR3 sequence: CASSFGTGYEYEQYF. The DNA of the CDR3 is TGTGCCAGCAGCTTTGGGACAGGGTACGAATACGAGCAGTACTTC. The chain links TRBV11-2 to TRBJ2-7, with 9 bases lining up with TRBD1. With 3 bases clipped from V and 4 bases from J, the junction kept 7 bases outside the gene matches. Germline lookup yields CDR1 SGHAT and CDR2 FQNNGV. This CDR3 contains 15 residues.